The 4 T cell receptor beta chains listed next were all sequenced from one sample in a study of spatial heterogeneity in lung cancer. Stated time point: blood at routine non-recurrence follow-up after resection. TCRdb redid the calling of the 5' RACE reads with MiXCR, one entry per CDR3 protein. In the table there are under 20,000 distinct CDR3 sequences, less than 9.5% of which are singletons. Sequenced here: PBMCs, sampled at follow-up. These receptors were obtained from a male donor with early-stage non-small cell lung cancer.

This clonotype was picked up many times. This chain joins TRBV24-1 and TRBJ2-5, with 7 bases aligning to TRBD1. The CDR3 is 13 amino acids. Germline-derived CDR1 and CDR2 are KGHDR and SFDVKD. V dropped 9 bases and J dropped 4; count of bases not matched to a gene: 7. The CDR3: CATGVGGIETQYF. DNA of the CDR3: TGTGCCACCGGAGTAGGGGGCATAGAGACCCAGTACTTC.

The rearrangement uses TRBV2 and TRBJ2-7; 7 nucleotides line up with TRBD2. V lost 5 bases, J lost 0 bases, and 10 bases stayed unmatched. In germline, CDR1 is SNHLY, CDR2 FYNNEI. There are 16 residues in the CDR3. CDR3 nucleotides: TGTGCCAGCAGTAGTTTGAGCGGGATCAGCTCCTACGAGCAGTACTTC. Its translation is CASSSLSGISSYEQYF.

This clonotype appeared many times. The rearrangement uses TRBV27 and TRBJ2-3, with TRBD2 matching over 9 bases. The ends lost 7 bases at V and 1 base at J; junction bases unmatched: 12. Germline CDR1 is MNHEY and CDR2 is SMNVEV (reference sequence). The CDR3 contains 17 residues. The CDR3 protein is CASTTNRLAGRTDTQYF. The CDR3 coding sequence is TGTGCCAGCACCACTAATCGGCTAGCGGGGCGCACAGATACGCAGTATTTT.

This clonotype was counted many times. The V call is TRBV7-2, the J call TRBJ2-3, with D tentatively TRBD1 (6 bases). Germline CDR1 is SGHTA and CDR2 is FQGNSA. The CDR3 length is 14 residues. V lost 7 bases and J 0 bases, leaving 11 bases between the germline ends. The CDR3 sequence is CASNPGHSTDTQYF. Here the CDR3 DNA reads TGTGCCAGCAACCCGGGACATAGCACAGATACGCAGTATTTT.